The rows below give T cell receptor beta chains drawn from one sample of a study of T cells and Merkel cell carcinoma outcomes. Here immunoSEQ multiplex PCR was the method, and the copy in TCRdb shows in-frame clones only, minus some. The sample lists 15,000 to 25,000 clones, approximately 80% occurring once. Specimen: tumor tissue from Merkel cell carcinoma. These TCRs come from a human donor with Merkel cell carcinoma. The CDR3 runs from the conserved cysteine through the conserved F or W. A D gene is named only where the DNA matches it firmly. Clone size appears in some rows only: once, few, many, or a class for an expanded clone.

cdr3_aa	cdr3_nt	d_call	clone_size	j_call	cdr3_length	v_call
CASSLKTGLIYGYTF	TGTGCCAGCAGTCTCAAGACAGGGCTGATCTATGGCTACACCTTC	TRBD1	.	TRBJ1-2	15	TRBV27
CASSLSKETQYF	TGTGCCAGCAGCTTAAGCAAAGAGACCCAGTACTTC	.	few	TRBJ2-5	12	TRBV11-3
CASSRGGDEQYF	TGTGCCAGCAGTCGCGGGGGGGACGAGCAGTACTTC	TRBD2	few	TRBJ2-7	12	TRBV2
CASSLGRSYEQYF	TGTGCCAGCAGCTTAGGAAGGTCCTACGAGCAGTACTTC	.	.	TRBJ2-7	13	TRBV7-9
CSVRDRVFEQYF	TGCAGCGTCCGGGACAGGGTGTTCGAGCAGTACTTC	TRBD1	few	TRBJ2-7	12	TRBV29-1
CASSLVGGGGYTF	TGTGCCAGCAGCTTGGTGGGGGGCGGTGGTTACACCTTC	.	.	TRBJ1-2	13	TRBV5-6
CASSRLAPGTQYF	TGTGCCAGCAGCCGTTTGGCGCCTGGTACGCAGTATTTT	.	.	TRBJ2-3	13	TRBV14
CAISERGHGSNQPQHF	TGTGCCATCAGTGAGCGGGGTCACGGGAGCAATCAGCCCCAGCATTTT	.	.	TRBJ1-5	16	TRBV10-3
CASSHPYQGRGDEQFF	TGTGCCAGCAGCCACCCATACCAGGGGCGCGGGGATGAGCAGTTCTTC	.	.	TRBJ2-1	16	TRBV7-9
CSGYITEAFF	TGCAGCGGTTATATCACTGAAGCTTTCTTT	.	once	TRBJ1-1	10	TRBV29-1
CAISDRGLLGNSPLHF	TGTGCCATCAGTGACAGGGGACTTCTTGGAAATTCACCCCTCCACTTT	.	.	TRBJ1-6	16	TRBV10-3
CASSFLANPFSLGNTIYF	TGTGCCAGCAGCTTTCTTGCAAACCCCTTTTCTCTTGGAAACACCATATATTTT	.	.	TRBJ1-3	18	TRBV7-6
CASSQLLRNEQFF	TGTGCCAGCAGTCAACTACTTCGCAATGAGCAGTTCTTC	.	.	TRBJ2-1	13	TRBV6-5
CSIGLADTQYF	TGCAGCATAGGGCTTGCCGATACGCAGTATTTT	.	.	TRBJ2-3	11	TRBV29-1
CASSLKRTQYF	TGTGCCAGCAGTCTCAAGAGGACCCAGTACTTC	.	.	TRBJ2-5	11	TRBV6-1
CASSVRTDGTRELFF	TGTGCCAGCAGCGTGCGGACTGATGGAACCAGGGAGCTGTTTTTT	.	.	TRBJ2-2	15	TRBV9
CASSLDEASTDTQYF	TGTGCCAGCAGTTTGGACGAAGCTAGCACAGATACGCAGTATTTT	.	.	TRBJ2-3	15	TRBV27
CSASDLYEQYF	TGCAGTGCTAGTGACCTCTACGAGCAGTACTTC	.	.	TRBJ2-7	11	TRBV20-1
CASSARQGAGTEAFF	TGTGCCAGTAGTGCCAGACAGGGAGCGGGCACTGAAGCTTTCTTT	TRBD1	.	TRBJ1-1	15	TRBV19
CASSIARRPQHF	TGTGCCAGTAGTATAGCTAGGCGGCCCCAGCATTTT	.	few	TRBJ1-5	12	TRBV19